This paragraph reports one T cell receptor beta chain. The antigen is not known. J was trimmed by 6 bases and V by 5 bases; bases with no gene match: 9. CDR3 length: 14 residues. The germline gives CDR1 SEHNR, CDR2 FQNEAQ (reference sequence). These data are taken from a study of shared clonotypes between healthy human individuals. Study results and caveats: In this cohort, only blood was sampled, and tissue repertoires likely differ.

Original handling: Junction-only sequences produced by ImmunoSEQ had no quality scores, so filtering differed. Profiling relied on immunoSEQ multiplex PCR, and the TCRdb table lists in-frame clones only, not all of them. The V and J calls and clone size are taken from that table; D and trimming were inferred from the DNA. The sample contains hundreds of thousands of clones, 55% to 85% of which appear only once. The source is a woman in her thirties in good health. The sample was memory CD4+ T cells sorted from blood. Subset given: CD45RA-negative fraction. The chain carries TRBV7-9 and TRBJ2-7; 8 bases line up with TRBD1. The CDR3 bases are TGTGCCAGCAGCCGGACAGGGCCCGAAGGCGAGCAGTACTTC. This sequence encodes CASSRTGPEGEQYF.